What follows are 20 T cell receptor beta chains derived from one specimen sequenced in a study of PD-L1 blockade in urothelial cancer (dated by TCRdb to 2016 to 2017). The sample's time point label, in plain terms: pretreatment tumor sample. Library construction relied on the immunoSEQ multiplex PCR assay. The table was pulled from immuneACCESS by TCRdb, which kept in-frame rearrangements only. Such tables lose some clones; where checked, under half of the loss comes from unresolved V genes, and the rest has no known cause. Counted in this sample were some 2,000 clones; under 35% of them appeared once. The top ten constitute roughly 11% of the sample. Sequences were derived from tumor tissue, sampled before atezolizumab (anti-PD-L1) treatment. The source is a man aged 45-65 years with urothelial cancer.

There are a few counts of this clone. CDR3 in DNA: TGTGCCAGCAGTGAGTTAGGTAGCGGGAGCATATACGAGCAGTACTTC. This codes for CASSELGSGSIYEQYF. The chain couples TRBV6-8 to TRBJ2-7; 9 nucleotides agree with TRBD2. The V segment lost 5 bases and the J segment 4 bases; nucleotides outside the gene matches: 12. Germline-derived CDR1 and CDR2 are MNHGY and SAAAGT. The CDR3 contains 16 residues.

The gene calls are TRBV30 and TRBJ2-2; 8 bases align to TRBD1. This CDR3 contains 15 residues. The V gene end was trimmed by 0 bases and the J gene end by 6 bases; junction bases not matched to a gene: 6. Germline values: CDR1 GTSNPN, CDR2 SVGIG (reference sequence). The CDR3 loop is CAWSVDRGRAGELFF. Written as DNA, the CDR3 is TGTGCCTGGAGTGTTGACAGGGGCAGAGCCGGGGAGCTGTTTTTT.

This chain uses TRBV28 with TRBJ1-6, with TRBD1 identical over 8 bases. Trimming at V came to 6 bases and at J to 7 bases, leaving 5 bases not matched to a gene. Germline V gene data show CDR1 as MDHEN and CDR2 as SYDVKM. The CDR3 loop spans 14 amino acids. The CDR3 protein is CASRVGQVNSPLHF. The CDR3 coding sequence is TGTGCCAGCAGGGTGGGACAGGTAAATTCACCCCTCCACTTT.

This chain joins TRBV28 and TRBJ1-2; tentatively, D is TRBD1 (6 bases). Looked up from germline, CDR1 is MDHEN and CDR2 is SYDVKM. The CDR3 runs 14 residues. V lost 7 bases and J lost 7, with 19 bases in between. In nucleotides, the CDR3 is TGTGCCAGCAAAGTACAGGGCCCCCAGTTTGGCTACACCTTC. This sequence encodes CASKVQGPQFGYTF.

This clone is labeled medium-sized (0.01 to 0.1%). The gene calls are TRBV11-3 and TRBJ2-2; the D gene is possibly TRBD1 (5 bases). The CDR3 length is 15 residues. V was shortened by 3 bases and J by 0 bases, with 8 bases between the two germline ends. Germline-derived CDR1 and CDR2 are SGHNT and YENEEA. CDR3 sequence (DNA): TGTGCCAGCAGCTTCGCAGGGTCGAACACCGGGGAGCTGTTTTTT. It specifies CASSFAGSNTGELFF.

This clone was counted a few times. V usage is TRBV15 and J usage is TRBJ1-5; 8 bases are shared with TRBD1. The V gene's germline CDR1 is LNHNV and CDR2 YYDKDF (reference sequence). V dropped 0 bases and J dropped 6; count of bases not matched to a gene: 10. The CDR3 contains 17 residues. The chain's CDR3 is CATSREVDRVVRQPQHF. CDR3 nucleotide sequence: TGTGCCACCAGCAGAGAGGTGGACAGGGTAGTTCGTCAGCCCCAGCATTTT.

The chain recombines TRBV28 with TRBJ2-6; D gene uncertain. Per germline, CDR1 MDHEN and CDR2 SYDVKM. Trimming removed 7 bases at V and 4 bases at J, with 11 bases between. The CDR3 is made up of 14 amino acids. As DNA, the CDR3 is TGTGCCAGCAAAGGCTTGCTGGGGGCCAACGTCCTGACTTTC. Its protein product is CASKGLLGANVLTF.

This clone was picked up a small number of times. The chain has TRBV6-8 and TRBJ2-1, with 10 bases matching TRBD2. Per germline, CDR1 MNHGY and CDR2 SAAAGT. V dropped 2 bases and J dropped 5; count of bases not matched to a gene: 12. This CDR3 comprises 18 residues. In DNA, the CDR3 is TGTGCCAGCAGTTACGGACGCCTTACTAGCGGGGCGAACAATGAGCAGTTCTTC. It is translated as CASSYGRLTSGANNEQFF.

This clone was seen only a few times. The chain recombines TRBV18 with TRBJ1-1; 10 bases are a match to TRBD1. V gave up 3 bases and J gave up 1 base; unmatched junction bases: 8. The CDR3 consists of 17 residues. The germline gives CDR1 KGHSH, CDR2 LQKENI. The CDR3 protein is CASSPWGTGAGNTEAFF. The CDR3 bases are TGTGCCAGCTCACCGTGGGGGACAGGGGCAGGGAACACTGAAGCTTTCTTT.

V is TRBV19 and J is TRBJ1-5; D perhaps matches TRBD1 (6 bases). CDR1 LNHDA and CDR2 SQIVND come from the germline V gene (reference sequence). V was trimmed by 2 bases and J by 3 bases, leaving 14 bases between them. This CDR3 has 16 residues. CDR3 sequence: CASSIKTRGANQPQHF. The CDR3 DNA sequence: TGTGCCAGTAGTATAAAGACCCGGGGGGCCAATCAGCCCCAGCATTTT.

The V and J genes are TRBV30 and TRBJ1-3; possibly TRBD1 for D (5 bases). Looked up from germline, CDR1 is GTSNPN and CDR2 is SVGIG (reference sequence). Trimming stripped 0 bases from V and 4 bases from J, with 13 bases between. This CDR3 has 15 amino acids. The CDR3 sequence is CAWSVKGGVGNTIYF. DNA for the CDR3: TGTGCCTGGAGTGTGAAGGGAGGGGTAGGAAACACCATATATTTT.

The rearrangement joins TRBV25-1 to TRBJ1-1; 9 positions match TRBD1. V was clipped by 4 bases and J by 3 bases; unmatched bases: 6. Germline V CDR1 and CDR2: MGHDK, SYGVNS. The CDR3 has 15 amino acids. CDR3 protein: CASSVSGQGYTEAFF. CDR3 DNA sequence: TGTGCCAGCAGTGTATCGGGACAGGGATACACTGAAGCTTTCTTT. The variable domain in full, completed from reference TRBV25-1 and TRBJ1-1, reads EADIYQTPRYLVIGTGKKITLECSQTMGHDKMYWYQQDPGMELHLIHYSYGVNSTEKGDLSSESTVSRIRTEHFPLTLESARPSHTSQYLCASSVSGQGYTEAFFGQGTRLTVV.

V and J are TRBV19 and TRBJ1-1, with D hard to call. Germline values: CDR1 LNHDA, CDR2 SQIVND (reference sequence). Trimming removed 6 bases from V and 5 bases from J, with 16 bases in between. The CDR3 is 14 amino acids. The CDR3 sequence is CASRVTGDLTEAFF. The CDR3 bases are TGTGCCAGTAGAGTGACCGGGGATCTTACTGAAGCTTTCTTT.

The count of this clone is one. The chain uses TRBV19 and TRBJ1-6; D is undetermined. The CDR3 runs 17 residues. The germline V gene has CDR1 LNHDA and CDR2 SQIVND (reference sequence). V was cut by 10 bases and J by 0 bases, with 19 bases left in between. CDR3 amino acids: CATRGVGESSYNSPLHF. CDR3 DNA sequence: TGTGCCACAAGAGGCGTTGGCGAAAGCTCCTATAATTCACCCCTCCACTTT.

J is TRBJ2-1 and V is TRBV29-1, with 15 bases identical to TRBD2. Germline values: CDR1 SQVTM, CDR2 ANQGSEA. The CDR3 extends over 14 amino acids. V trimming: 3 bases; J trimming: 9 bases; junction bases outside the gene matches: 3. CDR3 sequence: CSVEPGLAGGEQFF. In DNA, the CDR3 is TGCAGCGTTGAGCCGGGACTAGCGGGAGGTGAGCAGTTCTTC.

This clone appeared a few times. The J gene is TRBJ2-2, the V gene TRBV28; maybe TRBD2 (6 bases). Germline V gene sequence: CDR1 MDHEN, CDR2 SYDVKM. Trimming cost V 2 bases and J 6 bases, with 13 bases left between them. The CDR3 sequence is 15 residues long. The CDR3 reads CASSLIRGVSGELFF. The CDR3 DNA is TGTGCCAGCAGTTTAATCCGCGGGGTCTCCGGGGAGCTGTTTTTT.

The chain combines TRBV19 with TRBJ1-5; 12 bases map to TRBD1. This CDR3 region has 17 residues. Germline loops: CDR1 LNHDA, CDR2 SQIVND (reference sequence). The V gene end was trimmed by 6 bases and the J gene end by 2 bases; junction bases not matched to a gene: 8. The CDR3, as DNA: TGTGCCAGTAGCTTGCCGGGACAGGGGGCCCGCAATCAGCCCCAGCATTTT. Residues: CASSLPGQGARNQPQHF. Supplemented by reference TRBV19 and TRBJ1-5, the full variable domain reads DGGITQSPKYLFRKEGQNVTLSCEQNLNHDAMYWYRQDPGQGLRLIYYSQIVNDFQKGDIAEGYSVSREKKESFPLTVTSAQKNPTAFYLCASSLPGQGARNQPQHFGDGTRLSIL.

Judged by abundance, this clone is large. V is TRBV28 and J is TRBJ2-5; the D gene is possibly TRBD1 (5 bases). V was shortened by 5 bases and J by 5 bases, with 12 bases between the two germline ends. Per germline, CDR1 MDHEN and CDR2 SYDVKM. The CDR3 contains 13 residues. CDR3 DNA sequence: TGTGCCAGCAGTACACAGGCTTCGGAGACCCAGTACTTC. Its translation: CASSTQASETQYF.

CDR3 protein: CASSLLGVVANTGELFF. The CDR3 region has the DNA TGCGCCAGCAGCTTGTTGGGAGTGGTGGCTAACACCGGGGAGCTGTTTTTT. The chain is built from TRBV5-1 and TRBJ2-2, with D tentatively TRBD2 (5 bases). The V end was cut by 1 base, the J end by 2 bases, with 15 bases between. The CDR3 sequence is 17 residues long. CDR1 and CDR2 from the germline V gene are SGHRS and YFSETQ.

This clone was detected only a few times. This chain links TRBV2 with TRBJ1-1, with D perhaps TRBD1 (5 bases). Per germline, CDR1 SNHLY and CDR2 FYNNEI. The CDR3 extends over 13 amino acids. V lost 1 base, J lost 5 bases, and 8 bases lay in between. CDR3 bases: TGTGCCAGCAGTGAAGGGTCAGGGACTGAAGCTTTCTTT. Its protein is CASSEGSGTEAFF.